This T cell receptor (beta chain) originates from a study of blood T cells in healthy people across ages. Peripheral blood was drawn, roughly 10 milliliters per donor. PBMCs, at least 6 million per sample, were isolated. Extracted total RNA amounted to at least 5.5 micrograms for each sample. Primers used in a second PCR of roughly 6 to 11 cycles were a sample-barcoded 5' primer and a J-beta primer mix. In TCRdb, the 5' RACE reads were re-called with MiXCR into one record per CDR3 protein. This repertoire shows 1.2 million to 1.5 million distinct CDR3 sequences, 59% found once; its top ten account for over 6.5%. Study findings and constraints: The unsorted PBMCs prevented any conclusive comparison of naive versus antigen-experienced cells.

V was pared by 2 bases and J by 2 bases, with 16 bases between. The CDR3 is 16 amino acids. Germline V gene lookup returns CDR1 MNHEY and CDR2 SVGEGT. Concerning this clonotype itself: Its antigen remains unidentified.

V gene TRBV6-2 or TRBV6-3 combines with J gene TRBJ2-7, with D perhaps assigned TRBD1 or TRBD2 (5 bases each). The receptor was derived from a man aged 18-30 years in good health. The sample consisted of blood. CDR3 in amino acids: CASSYEGQGDPYEQYF. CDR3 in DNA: TGTGCCAGCAGTTACGAGGGGCAGGGAGACCCCTACGAGCAGTACTTC.